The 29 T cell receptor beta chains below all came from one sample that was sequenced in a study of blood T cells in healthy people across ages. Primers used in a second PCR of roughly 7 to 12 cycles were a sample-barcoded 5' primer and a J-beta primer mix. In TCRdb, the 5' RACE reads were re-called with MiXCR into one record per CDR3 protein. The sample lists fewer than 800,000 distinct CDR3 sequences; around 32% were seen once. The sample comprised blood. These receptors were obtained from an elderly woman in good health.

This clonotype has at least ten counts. In DNA, the CDR3 is TGTGCCATCGGGGGTAGCAATCAGCCCCAGCATTTT. Its translation: CAIGGSNQPQHF. The genes are TRBV10-3 and TRBJ1-5; TRBD1 is a possible D gene (5 bases). The CDR3 totals 12 residues. Germline CDR1 ENHRY, CDR2 SYGVKD. V was cut by 8 bases and J by 0 bases, with 5 bases left in between.

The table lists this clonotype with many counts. In DNA form, the CDR3 reads TGTGCCAGCAGTGACTCTGGCAAGTCGGGGAATGAGCAGTTCTTC. Its protein is CASSDSGKSGNEQFF. The chain is built from TRBV6-4 and TRBJ2-1; TRBD2 is a possible D gene (5 bases). The CDR3 totals 15 residues. Germline assignment: CDR1 MRHNA and CDR2 SNTAGT. Deletions cut 0 bases from V and 7 bases from J, with 13 bases between.

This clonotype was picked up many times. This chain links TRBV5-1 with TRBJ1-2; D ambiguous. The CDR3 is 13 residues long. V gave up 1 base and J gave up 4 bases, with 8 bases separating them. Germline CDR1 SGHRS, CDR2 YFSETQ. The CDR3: CASSLTPSYGYTF. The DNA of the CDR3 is TGCGCCAGCAGCTTGACGCCCTCCTATGGCTACACCTTC.

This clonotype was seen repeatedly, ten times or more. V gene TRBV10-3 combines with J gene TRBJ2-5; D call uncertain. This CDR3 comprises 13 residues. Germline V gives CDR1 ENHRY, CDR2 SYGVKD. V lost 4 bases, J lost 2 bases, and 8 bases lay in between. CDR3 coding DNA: TGTGCCATCAGTGCGGCCGGGCAAGAGACCCAGTACTTC. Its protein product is CAISAAGQETQYF.

This chain's CDR3 is CARETSGRPQFF. CDR3 nucleotide sequence: TGTGCCAGGGAGACTAGCGGGAGACCCCAGTTCTTC. The chain combines TRBV7-2 with TRBJ2-1; 12 bases agree with TRBD2. V gave up 9 bases and J gave up 13 bases; unmatched junction bases: 7. This CDR3 region has 12 residues. From germline, CDR1 is SGHTA and CDR2 FQGNSA. The full variable domain, completed using reference TRBV7-2 and TRBJ2-1, is GAGVSQSPSNKVTEKGKDVELRCDPISGHTALYWYRQSLGQGLEFLIYFQGNSAPDKSGLPSDRFSAERTGGSVSTLTIQRTQQEDSAVYLCARETSGRPQFFGPGTRLTVL.

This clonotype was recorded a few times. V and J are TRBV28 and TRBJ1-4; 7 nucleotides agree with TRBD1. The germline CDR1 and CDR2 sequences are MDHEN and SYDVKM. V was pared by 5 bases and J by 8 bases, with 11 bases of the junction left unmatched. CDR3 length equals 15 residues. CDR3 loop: CASSTARQGSEKLFF. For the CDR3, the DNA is TGTGCCAGCAGTACCGCCAGACAGGGTAGCGAAAAACTGTTTTTT.

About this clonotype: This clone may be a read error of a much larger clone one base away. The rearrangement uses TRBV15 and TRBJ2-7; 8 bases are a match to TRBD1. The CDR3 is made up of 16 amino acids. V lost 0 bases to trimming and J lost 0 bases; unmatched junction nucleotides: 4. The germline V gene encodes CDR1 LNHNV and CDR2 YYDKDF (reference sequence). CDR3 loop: CATSREWGQVSYEQYF. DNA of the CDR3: TGTGCCACCAGCAGAGAGTGGGGACAGGTCTCCTACGAGCAGTACTTC.

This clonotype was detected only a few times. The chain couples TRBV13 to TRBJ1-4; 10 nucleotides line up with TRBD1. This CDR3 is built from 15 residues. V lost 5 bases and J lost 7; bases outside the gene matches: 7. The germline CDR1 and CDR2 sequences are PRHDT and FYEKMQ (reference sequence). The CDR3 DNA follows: TGTGCCAGCAGCCCCACCCGGGACAGGGGTGAAAAACTGTTTTTT. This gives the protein CASSPTRDRGEKLFF.

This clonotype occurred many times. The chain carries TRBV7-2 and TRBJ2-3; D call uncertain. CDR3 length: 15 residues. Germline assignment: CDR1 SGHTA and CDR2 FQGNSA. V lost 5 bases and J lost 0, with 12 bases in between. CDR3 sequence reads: CASSTDPTSTDTQYF. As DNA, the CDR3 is TGTGCCAGCAGCACGGACCCAACTAGCACAGATACGCAGTATTTT.

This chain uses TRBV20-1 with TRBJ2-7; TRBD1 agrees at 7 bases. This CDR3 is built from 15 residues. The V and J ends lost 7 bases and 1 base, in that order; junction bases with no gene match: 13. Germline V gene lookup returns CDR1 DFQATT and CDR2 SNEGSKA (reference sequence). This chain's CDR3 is CSVTIPRGSSYEQYF. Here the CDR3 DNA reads TGCAGTGTCACCATACCCAGGGGGAGTTCCTACGAGCAGTACTTC.

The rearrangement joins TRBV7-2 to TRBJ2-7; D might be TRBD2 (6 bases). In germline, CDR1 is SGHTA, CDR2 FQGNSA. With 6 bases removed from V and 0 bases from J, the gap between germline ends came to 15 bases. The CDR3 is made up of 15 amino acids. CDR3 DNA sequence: TGTGCCAGCAGTCCCTATGGGGGGAGCTCCTACGAGCAGTACTTC. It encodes CASSPYGGSSYEQYF. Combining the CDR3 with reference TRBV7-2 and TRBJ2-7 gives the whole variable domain GAGVSQSPSNKVTEKGKDVELRCDPISGHTALYWYRQSLGQGLEFLIYFQGNSAPDKSGLPSDRFSAERTGGSVSTLTIQRTQQEDSAVYLCASSPYGGSSYEQYFGPGTRLTVT.

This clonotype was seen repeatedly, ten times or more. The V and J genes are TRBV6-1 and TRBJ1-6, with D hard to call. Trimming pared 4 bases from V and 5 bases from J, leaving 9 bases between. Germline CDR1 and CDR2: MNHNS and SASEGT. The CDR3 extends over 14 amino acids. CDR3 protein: CASSVGFNNSPLHF. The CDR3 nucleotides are TGTGCCAGCAGTGTCGGGTTCAATAATTCACCCCTCCACTTT.

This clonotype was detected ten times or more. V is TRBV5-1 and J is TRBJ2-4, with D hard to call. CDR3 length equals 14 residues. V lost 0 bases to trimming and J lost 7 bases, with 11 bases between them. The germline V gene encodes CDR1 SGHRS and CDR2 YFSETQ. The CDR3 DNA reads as TGCGCCAGCAGCTTGGGGGGTCTAGGGAACATTCAGTACTTC. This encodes CASSLGGLGNIQYF.

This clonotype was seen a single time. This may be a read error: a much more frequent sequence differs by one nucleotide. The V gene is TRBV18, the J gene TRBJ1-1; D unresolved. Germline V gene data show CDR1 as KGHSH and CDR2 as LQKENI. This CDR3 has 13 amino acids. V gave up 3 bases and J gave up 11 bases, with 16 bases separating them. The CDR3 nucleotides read TGTGCCAGCTCACCCCGTAAAGAGGGTGTGGCTTTCTTT. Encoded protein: CASSPRKEGVAFF.

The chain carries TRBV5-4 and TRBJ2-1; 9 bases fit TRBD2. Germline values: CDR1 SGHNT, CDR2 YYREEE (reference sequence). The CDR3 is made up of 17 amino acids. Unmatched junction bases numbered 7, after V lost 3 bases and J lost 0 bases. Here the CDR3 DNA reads TGTGCCAGCAGCTCGGGGACTAGCCGGAGCTCCTACAATGAGCAGTTCTTC. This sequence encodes CASSSGTSRSSYNEQFF.

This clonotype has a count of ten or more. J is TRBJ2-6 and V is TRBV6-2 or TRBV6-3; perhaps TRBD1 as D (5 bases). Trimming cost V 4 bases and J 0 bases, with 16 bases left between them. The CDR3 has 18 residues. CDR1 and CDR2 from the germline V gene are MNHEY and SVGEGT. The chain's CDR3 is CASSSRSGALSGANVLTF. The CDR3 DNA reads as TGTGCCAGCAGTTCCCGGAGTGGGGCGCTCTCTGGGGCCAACGTCCTGACTTTC.

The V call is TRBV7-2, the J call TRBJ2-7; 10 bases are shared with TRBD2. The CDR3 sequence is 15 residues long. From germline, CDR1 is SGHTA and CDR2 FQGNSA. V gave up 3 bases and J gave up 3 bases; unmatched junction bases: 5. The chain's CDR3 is CASSLRVAGGYEQYF. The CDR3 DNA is TGTGCCAGCAGCTTGAGGGTAGCGGGGGGCTACGAGCAGTACTTC.

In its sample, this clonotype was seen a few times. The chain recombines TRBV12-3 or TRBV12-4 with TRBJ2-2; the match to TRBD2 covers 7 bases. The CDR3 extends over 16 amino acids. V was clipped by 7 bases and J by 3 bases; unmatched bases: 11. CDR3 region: CASMGLGTTYTGELFF. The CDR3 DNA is TGTGCCAGCATGGGCCTCGGGACTACCTACACCGGGGAGCTGTTTTTT.

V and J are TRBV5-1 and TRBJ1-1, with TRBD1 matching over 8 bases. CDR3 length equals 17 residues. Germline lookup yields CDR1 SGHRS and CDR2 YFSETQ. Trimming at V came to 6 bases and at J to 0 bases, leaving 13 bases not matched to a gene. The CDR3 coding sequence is TGCGCCAGCACCCTGGTAAGGGGACAGGAGGTGAACACTGAAGCTTTCTTT. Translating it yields CASTLVRGQEVNTEAFF.

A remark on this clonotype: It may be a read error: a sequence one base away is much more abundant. This CDR3 reads CASSLGRTRGTDTQYF. The CDR3 bases are TGTGCCAGCAGCTTGGGCAGGACCCGCGGCACAGATACGCAGTATTTT. V usage is TRBV5-5 and J usage is TRBJ2-3; unclear D gene. Germline values: CDR1 SGHKS, CDR2 YYEKEE (reference sequence). This CDR3 comprises 16 residues. Trimming took off 0 bases at V and 1 base at J, with 12 bases between the two ends.

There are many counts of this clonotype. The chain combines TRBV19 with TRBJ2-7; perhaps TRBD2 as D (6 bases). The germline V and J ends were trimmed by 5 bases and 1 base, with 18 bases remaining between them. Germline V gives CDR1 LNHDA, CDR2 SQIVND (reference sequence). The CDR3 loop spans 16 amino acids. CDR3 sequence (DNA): TGTGCCAGTAGTCTTAAAGGGACTGGATCTTCCTACGAGCAGTACTTC. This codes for CASSLKGTGSSYEQYF. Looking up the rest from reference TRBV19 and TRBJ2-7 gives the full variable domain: DGGITQSPKYLFRKEGQNVTLSCEQNLNHDAMYWYRQDPGQGLRLIYYSQIVNDFQKGDIAEGYSVSREKKESFPLTVTSAQKNPTAFYLCASSLKGTGSSYEQYFGPGTRLTVT.

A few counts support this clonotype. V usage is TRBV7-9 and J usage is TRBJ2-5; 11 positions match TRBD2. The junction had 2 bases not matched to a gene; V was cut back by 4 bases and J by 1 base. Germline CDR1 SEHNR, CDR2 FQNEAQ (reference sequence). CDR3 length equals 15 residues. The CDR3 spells CASSYSGGVQETQYF. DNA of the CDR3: TGTGCCAGCAGCTATAGCGGGGGGGTCCAAGAGACCCAGTACTTC.

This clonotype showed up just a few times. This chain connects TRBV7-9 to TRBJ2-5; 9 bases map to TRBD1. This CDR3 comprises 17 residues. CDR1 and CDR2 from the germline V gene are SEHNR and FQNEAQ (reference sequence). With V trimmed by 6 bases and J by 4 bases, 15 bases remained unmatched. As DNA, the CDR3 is TGTGCCAGCAGTACCCTCGGGACAGGGTCGATCCGAGAGACCCAGTACTTC. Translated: CASSTLGTGSIRETQYF.

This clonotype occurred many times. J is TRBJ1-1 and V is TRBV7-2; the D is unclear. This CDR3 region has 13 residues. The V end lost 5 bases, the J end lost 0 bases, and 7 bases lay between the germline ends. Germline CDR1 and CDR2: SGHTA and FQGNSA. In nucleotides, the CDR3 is TGTGCCAGCAGCCTTTATATGAACACTGAAGCTTTCTTT. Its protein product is CASSLYMNTEAFF.

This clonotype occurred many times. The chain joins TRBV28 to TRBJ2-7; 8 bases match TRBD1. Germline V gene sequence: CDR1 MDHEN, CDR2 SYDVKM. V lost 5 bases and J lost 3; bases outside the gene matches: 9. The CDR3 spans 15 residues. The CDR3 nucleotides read TGTGCCAGCAGTGGGACAGGAGGCGACTTCTACGAGCAGTACTTC. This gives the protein CASSGTGGDFYEQYF.

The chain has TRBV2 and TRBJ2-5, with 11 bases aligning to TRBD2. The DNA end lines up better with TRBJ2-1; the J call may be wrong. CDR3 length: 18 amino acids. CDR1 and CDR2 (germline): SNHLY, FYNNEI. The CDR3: CASSKGSSGGRSQETQFF. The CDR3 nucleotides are TGTGCCAGCAGTAAGGGGTCTAGCGGGGGGAGATCCCAAGAGACCCAGTTCTTC.

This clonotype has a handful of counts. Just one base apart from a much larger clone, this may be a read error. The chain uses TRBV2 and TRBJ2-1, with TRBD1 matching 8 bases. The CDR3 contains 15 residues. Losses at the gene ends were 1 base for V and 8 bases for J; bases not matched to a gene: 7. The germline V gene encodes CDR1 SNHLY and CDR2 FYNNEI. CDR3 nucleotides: TGTGCCAGCAGTGAAGGTCAGGGGGCCTGGGATGAGCAGTTCTTC. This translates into CASSEGQGAWDEQFF.

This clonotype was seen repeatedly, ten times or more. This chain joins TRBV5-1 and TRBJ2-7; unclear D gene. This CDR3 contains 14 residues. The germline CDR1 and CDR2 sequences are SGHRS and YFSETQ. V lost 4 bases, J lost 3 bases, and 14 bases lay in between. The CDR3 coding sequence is TGCGCCAGCAGCAGGACCGAAAGCTTCTACGAGCAGTACTTC. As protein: CASSRTESFYEQYF.

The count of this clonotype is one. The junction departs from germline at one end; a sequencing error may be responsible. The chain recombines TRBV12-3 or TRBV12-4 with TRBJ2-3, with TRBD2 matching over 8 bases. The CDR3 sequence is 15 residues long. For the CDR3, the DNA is TGTGCCAGCAGCCGTAGCGGGGTGAGCGCAGATGCGCAGTATTTT. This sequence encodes CASSRSGVSADAQYF.